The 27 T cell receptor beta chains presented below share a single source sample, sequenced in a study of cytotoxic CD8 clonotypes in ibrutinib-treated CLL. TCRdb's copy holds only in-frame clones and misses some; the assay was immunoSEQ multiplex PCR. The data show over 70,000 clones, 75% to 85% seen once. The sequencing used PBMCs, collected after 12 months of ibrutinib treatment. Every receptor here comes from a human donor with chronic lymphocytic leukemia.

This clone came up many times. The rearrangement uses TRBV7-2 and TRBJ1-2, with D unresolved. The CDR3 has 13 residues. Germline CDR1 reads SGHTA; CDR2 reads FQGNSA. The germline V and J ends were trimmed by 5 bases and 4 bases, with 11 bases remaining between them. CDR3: CASSPQIPYGYTF. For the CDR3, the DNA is TGTGCCAGCAGCCCACAGATCCCCTATGGCTACACCTTC.

In DNA, the CDR3 is TGTGCCATCAGTGGGGTAAGCGGGGGGGCCTTCGAGCAGTACTTC. It encodes CAISGVSGGAFEQYF. V and J are TRBV10-3 and TRBJ2-7, with 10 bases aligning to TRBD2. Germline values: CDR1 ENHRY, CDR2 SYGVKD. The trim removed 4 bases at V and 6 bases at J, leaving 9 bases unmatched. CDR3 length: 15 amino acids.

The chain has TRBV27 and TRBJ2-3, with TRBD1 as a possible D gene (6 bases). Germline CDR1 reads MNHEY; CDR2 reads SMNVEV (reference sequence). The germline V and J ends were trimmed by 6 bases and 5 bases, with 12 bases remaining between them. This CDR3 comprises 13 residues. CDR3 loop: CASSIPGVDTQYF. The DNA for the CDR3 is TGTGCCAGCAGCATCCCAGGGGTAGATACGCAGTATTTT.

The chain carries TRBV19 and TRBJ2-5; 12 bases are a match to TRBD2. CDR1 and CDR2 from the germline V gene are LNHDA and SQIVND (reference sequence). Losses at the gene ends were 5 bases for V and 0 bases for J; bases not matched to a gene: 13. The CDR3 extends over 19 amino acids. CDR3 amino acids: CASSWSLAGGIPYQETQYF. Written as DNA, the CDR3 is TGTGCCAGTAGTTGGTCACTAGCGGGGGGAATACCGTACCAAGAGACCCAGTACTTC.

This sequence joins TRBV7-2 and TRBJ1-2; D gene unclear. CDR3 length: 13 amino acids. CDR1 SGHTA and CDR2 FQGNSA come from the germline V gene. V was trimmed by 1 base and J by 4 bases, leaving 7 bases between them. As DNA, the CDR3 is TGTGCCAGCAGCTTAGGAAGGTTCTATGGCTACACCTTC. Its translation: CASSLGRFYGYTF.

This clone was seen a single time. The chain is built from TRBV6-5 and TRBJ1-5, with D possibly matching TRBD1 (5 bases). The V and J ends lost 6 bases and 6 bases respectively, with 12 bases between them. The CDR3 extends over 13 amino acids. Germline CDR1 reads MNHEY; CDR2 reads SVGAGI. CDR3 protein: CASRLTESQPQHF. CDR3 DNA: TGTGCCAGCAGACTGACAGAAAGTCAGCCCCAGCATTTT.

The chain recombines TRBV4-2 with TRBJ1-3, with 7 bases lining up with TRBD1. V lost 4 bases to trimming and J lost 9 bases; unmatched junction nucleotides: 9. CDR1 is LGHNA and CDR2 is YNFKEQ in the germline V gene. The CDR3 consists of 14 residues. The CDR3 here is CASSRPGTAGTIYF. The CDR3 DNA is TGTGCCAGCAGCCGCCCCGGGACAGCCGGCACCATATATTTT.

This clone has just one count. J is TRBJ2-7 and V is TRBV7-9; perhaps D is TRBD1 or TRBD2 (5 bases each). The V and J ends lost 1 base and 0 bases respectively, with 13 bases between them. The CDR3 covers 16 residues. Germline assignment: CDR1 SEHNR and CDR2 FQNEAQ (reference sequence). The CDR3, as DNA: TGTGCCAGCAGCTTAGGTGGGGGACGCTACTCCTACGAGCAGTACTTC. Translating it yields CASSLGGGRYSYEQYF.

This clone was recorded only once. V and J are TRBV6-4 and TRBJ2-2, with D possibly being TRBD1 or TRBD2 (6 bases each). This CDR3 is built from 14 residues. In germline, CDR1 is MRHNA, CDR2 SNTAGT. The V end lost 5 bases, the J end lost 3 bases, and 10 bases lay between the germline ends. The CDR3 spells CASSSGAYTGELFF. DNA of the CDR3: TGTGCCAGCAGTTCGGGGGCATACACCGGGGAGCTGTTTTTT.

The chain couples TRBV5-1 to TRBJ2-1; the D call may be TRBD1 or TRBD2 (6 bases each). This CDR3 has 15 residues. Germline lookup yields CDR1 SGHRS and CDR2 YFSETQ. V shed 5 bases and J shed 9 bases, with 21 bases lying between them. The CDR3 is CASSRTGARSGEQFF. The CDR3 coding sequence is TGCGCCAGCAGTCGAACGGGGGCGCGGTCGGGTGAGCAGTTCTTC. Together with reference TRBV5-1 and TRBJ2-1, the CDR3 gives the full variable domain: KAGVTQTPRYLIKTRGQQVTLSCSPISGHRSVSWYQQTPGQGLQFLFEYFSETQRNKGNFPGRFSGRQFSNSRSEMNVSTLELGDSALYLCASSRTGARSGEQFFGPGTRLTVL.

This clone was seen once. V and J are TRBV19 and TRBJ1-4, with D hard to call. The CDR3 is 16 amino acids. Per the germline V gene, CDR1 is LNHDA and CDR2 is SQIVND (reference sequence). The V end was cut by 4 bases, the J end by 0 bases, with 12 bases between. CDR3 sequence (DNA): TGTGCCAGTAGTACCCCGGGAATTGCAACTAATGAAAAACTGTTTTTT. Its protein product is CASSTPGIATNEKLFF.

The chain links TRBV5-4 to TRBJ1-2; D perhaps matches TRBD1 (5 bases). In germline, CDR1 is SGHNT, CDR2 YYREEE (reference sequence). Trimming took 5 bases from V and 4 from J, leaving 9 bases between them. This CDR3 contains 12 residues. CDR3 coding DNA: TGTGCCAGCAGTCGGGACCGCTATGGCTACACCTTC. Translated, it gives CASSRDRYGYTF.

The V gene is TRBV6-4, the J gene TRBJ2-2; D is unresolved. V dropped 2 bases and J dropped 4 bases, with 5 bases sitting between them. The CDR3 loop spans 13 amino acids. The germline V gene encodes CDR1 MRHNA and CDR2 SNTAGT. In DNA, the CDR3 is TGTGCCAGCAGTGACAGGGCCACCGGGGAGCTGTTTTTT. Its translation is CASSDRATGELFF.

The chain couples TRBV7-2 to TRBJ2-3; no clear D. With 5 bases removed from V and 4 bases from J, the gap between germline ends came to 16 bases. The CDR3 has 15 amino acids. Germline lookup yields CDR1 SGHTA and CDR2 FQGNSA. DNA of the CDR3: TGTGCCAGCAGCCCCACGGGTACCCGGGCAGATACGCAGTATTTT. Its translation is CASSPTGTRADTQYF.

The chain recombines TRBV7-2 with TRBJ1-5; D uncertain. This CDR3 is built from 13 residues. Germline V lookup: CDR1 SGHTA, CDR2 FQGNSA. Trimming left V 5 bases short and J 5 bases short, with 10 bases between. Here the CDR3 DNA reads TGTGCCAGCAGCCCCCGGACGGATCAGCCCCAGCATTTT. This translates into CASSPRTDQPQHF.

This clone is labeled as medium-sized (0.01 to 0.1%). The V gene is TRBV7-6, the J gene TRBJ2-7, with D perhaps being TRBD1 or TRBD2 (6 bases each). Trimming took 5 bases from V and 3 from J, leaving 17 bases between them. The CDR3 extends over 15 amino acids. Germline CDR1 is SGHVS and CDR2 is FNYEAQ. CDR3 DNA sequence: TGTGCCAGCAGCCAAACGGGGGCCCTCGGCTACGAGCAGTACTTC. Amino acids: CASSQTGALGYEQYF.

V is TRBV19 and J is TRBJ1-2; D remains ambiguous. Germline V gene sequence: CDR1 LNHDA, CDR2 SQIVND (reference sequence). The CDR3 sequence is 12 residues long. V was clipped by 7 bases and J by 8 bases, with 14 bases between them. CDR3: CASTGFRRGYTF. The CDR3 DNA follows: TGTGCCAGTACCGGATTCCGGAGAGGCTACACCTTC.

CDR3: CASSLGPPGPGQETQYF. The CDR3 DNA sequence: TGTGCCAGCAGCTTAGGTCCCCCCGGGCCGGGGCAAGAGACCCAGTACTTC. V is TRBV7-2 and J is TRBJ2-5, with D possibly TRBD2 on 5 matching bases. The CDR3 is 17 residues long. V dropped 1 base and J dropped 2 bases, with 17 bases sitting between them. Germline V gene data show CDR1 as SGHTA and CDR2 as FQGNSA.

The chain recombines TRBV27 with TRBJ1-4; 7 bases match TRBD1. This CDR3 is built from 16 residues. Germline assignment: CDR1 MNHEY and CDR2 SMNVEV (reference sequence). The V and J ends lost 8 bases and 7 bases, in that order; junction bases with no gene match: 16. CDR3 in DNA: TGTGCCAGCGGGAAACAAGGGGGCGCGTGGGGTGAAAAACTGTTTTTT. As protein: CASGKQGGAWGEKLFF.

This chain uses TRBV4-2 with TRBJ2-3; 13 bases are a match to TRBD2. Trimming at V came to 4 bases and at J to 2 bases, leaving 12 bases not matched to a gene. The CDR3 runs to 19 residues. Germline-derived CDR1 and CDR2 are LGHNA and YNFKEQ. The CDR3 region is CASSPTSGGAGGATDTQYF. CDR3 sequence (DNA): TGTGCCAGCAGCCCCACTAGCGGGGGGGCCGGGGGGGCCACAGATACGCAGTATTTT.

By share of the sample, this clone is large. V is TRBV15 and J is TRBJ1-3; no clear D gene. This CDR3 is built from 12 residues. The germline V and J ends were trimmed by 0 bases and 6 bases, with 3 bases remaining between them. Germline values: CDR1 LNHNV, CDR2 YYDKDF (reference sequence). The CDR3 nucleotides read TGTGCCACCAGCAGAGACCAAAACACCATATATTTT. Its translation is CATSRDQNTIYF.

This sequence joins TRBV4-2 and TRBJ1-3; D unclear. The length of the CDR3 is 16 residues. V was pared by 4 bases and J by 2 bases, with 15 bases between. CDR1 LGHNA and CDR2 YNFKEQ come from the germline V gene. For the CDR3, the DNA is TGTGCCAGCAGCCCAGGAGGGCACCCGGCTGGAAACACCATATATTTT. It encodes CASSPGGHPAGNTIYF.

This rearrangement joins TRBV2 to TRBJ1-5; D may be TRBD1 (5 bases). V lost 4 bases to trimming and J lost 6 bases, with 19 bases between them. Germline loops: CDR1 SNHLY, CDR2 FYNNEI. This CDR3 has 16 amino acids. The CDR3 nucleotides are TGTGCCAGCAGTGTGGGCGGGGGAGGTTTAGGTCAGCCCCAGCATTTT. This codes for CASSVGGGGLGQPQHF.

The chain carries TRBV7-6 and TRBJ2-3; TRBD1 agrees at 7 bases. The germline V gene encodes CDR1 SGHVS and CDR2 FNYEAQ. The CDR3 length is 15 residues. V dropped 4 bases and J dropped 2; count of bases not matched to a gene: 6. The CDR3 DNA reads TGTGCCAGCAGCTCCCGGGACAGTCCCACAGATACGCAGTATTTT. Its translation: CASSSRDSPTDTQYF.

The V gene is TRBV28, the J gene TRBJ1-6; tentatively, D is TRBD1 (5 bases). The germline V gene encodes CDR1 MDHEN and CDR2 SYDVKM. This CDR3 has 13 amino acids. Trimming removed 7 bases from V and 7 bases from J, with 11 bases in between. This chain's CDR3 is CASTLSGNSPLHF. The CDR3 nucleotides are TGTGCCAGCACCCTCTCAGGGAATTCACCCCTCCACTTT.

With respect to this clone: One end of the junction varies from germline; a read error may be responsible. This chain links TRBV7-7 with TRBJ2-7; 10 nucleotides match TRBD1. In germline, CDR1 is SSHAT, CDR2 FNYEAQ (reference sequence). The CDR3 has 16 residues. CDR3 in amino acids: CASTPGTGDSSYEQYF. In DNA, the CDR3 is TGTGCTAGCACTCCCGGGACAGGGGATAGCTCCTACGAGCAGTACTTC.

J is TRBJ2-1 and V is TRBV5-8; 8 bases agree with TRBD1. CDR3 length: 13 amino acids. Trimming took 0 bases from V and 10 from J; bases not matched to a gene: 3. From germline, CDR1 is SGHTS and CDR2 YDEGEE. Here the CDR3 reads CASSLGAGGEQFF. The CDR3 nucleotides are TGTGCCAGCAGCTTGGGGGCAGGGGGCGAGCAGTTCTTC.